The 29 T cell receptor beta chains listed next were all sequenced from one sample in a study of CD8+ T cells in alopecia areata. TCR sequencing used cDNA made by reverse transcription of extracted RNA. Profiling relied on immunoSEQ multiplex PCR, and the TCRdb table lists in-frame clones only, not all of them. Altogether roughly 120,000 clones were found in the sample, and no singletons occur. The sequenced sample was lesional skin. Receptors were obtained from a C3H/HeJ mouse with alopecia areata. Mouse strain MHC haplotype: H2-k.

This clone was seen more than once but under ten times. Germline and genes: mouse. The DNA read from the CDR3 is TGCACCTGCAGTGCAGTCTCCGGACTGGGGCAAGAC. It codes for CTCSAVSGLGQD. The entire CDR3 protein reads CTCSAVSGLGQDTQYF. V is TRBV1 and J is TRBJ2-5; 9 positions agree with TRBD2. Read sequence stops 4 residues before the CDR3 end, and the germline J gene provides the missing end. J lost 3 bases, V lost 1 base, and 5 bases had no gene match. The V gene's germline CDR1 is NSQYPW and CDR2 LRSPGD (reference sequence). The CDR3 consists of 16 residues.

This clone was seen more than once but under ten times. At residue 13, the DNA translation does not agree with TCRdb's protein; the protein displayed here is the one encoded by the DNA. Gene labels here are mouse ones. The read comes to an end 3 residues before the CDR3 does, leaving the germline J gene to fill in the end. The chain links TRBV1 to TRBJ1-3; TRBD1 matches at 10 bases. J gave up 2 bases and V 3 bases, and 4 bases lay outside the gene matches. Germline V gives CDR1 NSQYPW, CDR2 LRSPGD (reference sequence). The CDR3 covers 16 residues. The CDR3 spells CTCSALTGGAGNTLYF. The covered CDR3 bases are TGCACCTGCAGTGCCCTGACAGGGGGCGCTGGAAATACG.

This clone has at least ten counts. Genes here carry mouse names. The sequence runs out 4 residues before the end of the CDR3; the remainder is reconstructed from the germline J gene. The chain couples TRBV13-3 to TRBJ2-1; D perhaps matches TRBD2 (7 bases). Germline CDR1 reads NNHDY; CDR2 reads SYVADS. This CDR3 is built from 16 residues. V gave up 1 base and J gave up 0 bases, with 11 bases separating them. CDR3 region: CASSDRLGANYAEQFF. Incomplete CDR3 DNA: TGTGCCAGCAGTGATAGGCTGGGGGCTAACTATGCT.

This clone was observed a few times. The gene names here belong to mouse. The missing CDR3 end, 4 residues past where the read stops, is filled in from the germline J gene. This rearrangement joins TRBV1 to TRBJ2-7, with 10 bases fitting TRBD2. Germline V gene sequence: CDR1 NSQYPW, CDR2 LRSPGD (reference sequence). The ends lost 1 base at V and 0 bases at J; junction bases unmatched: 3. The CDR3 loop spans 16 amino acids. The DNA read from the CDR3 is TGCACCTGCAGTGCAGGGGGACTGGGGTTCTCCTAT. Encoded protein: CTCSAGGLGFSY. The entire CDR3 protein is CTCSAGGLGFSYEQYF.

This clone showed up just a few times. Germline and genes: mouse. The CDR3 is cut off 4 residues early in the read; its end comes from the germline J gene. The genes are TRBV1 and TRBJ2-3; 9 nucleotides line up with TRBD1. With V trimmed by 0 bases and J by 2 bases, 3 bases remained unmatched. The CDR3 has 16 residues. Germline loops: CDR1 NSQYPW, CDR2 LRSPGD (reference sequence). Incomplete CDR3 DNA: TGCACCTGCAGTGCAGAGGGGACAGGGAATGCAGAA. Encoded protein: CTCSAEGTGNAE. The CDR3 reads in full as CTCSAEGTGNAETLYF. Full variable domain (missing parts from reference TRBV1 and TRBJ2-3): VTLLEQNPRWRLVPRGQAVNLRCILKNSQYPWMSWYQQDLQKQLQWLFTLRSPGDKEVKSLPGADYLATRVTDTELRLQVANMSQGRTLYCTCSAEGTGNAETLYFGSGTRLTVL.

This clone was counted a few times. Mouse gene names and germline throughout. Read data end 4 residues before the CDR3 end; the end is taken from the germline J gene. The V call is TRBV13-3, the J call TRBJ2-5; possible D gene TRBD1, 6 bases. CDR3 length: 14 amino acids. Germline V CDR1 and CDR2: NNHDY, SYVADS. The CDR3 reads CASSVRRGEDTQYF. The covered CDR3 bases are TGTGCCAGCAGTGTGCGCAGGGGAGAAGAC.

In the case of this clone: All gene names here are mouse names. Read data end 4 residues before the CDR3 end; the end is taken from the germline J gene. This chain links TRBV16 with TRBJ1-2; 7 bases match TRBD1. The germline V gene has CDR1 SGHSA and CDR2 FRNQAP. The CDR3 is 14 amino acids. V lost 5 bases, J lost 2 bases, and 5 bases stayed unmatched. Incomplete CDR3 DNA: TGTGCAAGCAGCGCCGGGACAGAGAACTCC. It translates to CASSAGTENS. In full, the CDR3 reads CASSAGTENSDYTF.

On this clone: Gene names follow the mouse nomenclature. The CDR3 loop is CASSDAGLGGRGDTQYF. The sequenced part of the CDR3 DNA is TGTGCCAGCAGTGATGCGGGACTGGGGGGGCGAGGAGAC. The V gene is TRBV13-3, the J gene TRBJ2-5; 14 bases fit TRBD2. The read halts 4 residues ahead of the CDR3 end, with the missing end drawn from the germline J gene. Germline CDR1 is NNHDY and CDR2 is SYVADS. This CDR3 region has 17 residues.

Concerning this clone: Genes here carry mouse names. The read ends 4 residues before the CDR3 terminus; that terminus is restored from the germline J gene. This chain links TRBV13-1 with TRBJ2-1, with 8 bases fitting TRBD1. J gave up 5 bases and V 1 base, and 8 bases lay outside the gene matches. The germline gives CDR1 NSHNY, CDR2 SYGAGN. The length of the CDR3 is 16 residues. The CDR3 spells CASSDNQGALDAEQFF. The sequenced part of the CDR3 DNA is TGTGCCAGCAGTGATAACCAGGGGGCGCTGGATGCT.

With regard to this clone: The gene symbols are mouse symbols. The chain's CDR3 is CASSIALGSNERLFF. CDR3 bases read: TGTGCCAGCAGTATAGCTTTAGGTTCCAACGAA. The chain links TRBV19 to TRBJ1-4; no reliable D call. The read stops 4 residues short of the end of the CDR3; the missing end is completed from the germline J gene. Germline V gene data show CDR1 as FNHDT and CDR2 as SITEND (reference sequence). The V end lost 0 bases, the J end lost 1 base, and 7 bases lay between the germline ends. The length of the CDR3 is 15 residues.

Comments on this clone: These gene names are mouse names. CDR3 bases read: TGTGCTAGCAGTTTTCGGGACAAAACAAACACCGGG. Translating it yields CASSFRDKTNTG. In full, the CDR3 is CASSFRDKTNTGQLYF. J is TRBJ2-2 and V is TRBV29; D possibly corresponds to TRBD1 (6 bases). The CDR3 end lies 4 residues beyond the end of the read and is filled in from the germline J gene. V was cut by 3 bases and J by 0 bases, with 11 bases left in between. The germline gives CDR1 MSHET, CDR2 SYDVDS. CDR3 size: 16 residues.

Concerning this clone itself: Any gene name here is a mouse gene name. Read data end 4 residues before the CDR3 end; the end is taken from the germline J gene. The J gene is TRBJ2-4, the V gene TRBV13-3; 13 bases are a match to TRBD2. This CDR3 is built from 16 residues. Germline assignment: CDR1 NNHDY and CDR2 SYVADS. The CDR3 bases that were read are TGTGCCAGCAGTGATAAGGACTGGGGGGGCTCAAAC. It specifies CASSDKDWGGSN. The whole CDR3 sequence reads CASSDKDWGGSNTLYF.

Of note for this clone: Gene names and germline refer to mouse. The read ends 4 residues before the CDR3 terminus; that terminus is restored from the germline J gene. This sequence joins TRBV13-1 and TRBJ2-4; 10 bases fit TRBD2. In germline, CDR1 is NSHNY, CDR2 SYGAGN. Trimming removed 1 base from V and 0 bases from J; junction bases left unmatched: 8. This CDR3 comprises 18 residues. CDR3 protein: CASSDHLGGLRSQNTLYF. CDR3 DNA, as far as it was read: TGTGCCAGCAGTGATCATCTGGGGGGGCTGAGGAGTCAAAAC.

About this clone itself: Genes here carry mouse names. Read coverage stops 4 residues before the CDR3 terminus; the germline J gene supplies the remainder. This sequence joins TRBV31 and TRBJ2-2; possibly TRBD2 for D (6 bases). The CDR3 consists of 15 residues. The germline gives CDR1 GKSSPN, CDR2 SITVG. Trimming stripped 0 bases from V and 0 bases from J, with 8 bases between. The CDR3 loop reads CAWSLWGPNTGQLYF. CDR3 DNA (partial): TGTGCCTGGAGTCTCTGGGGACCAAACACCGGG.

About this clone: Mouse gene names apply. Read sequence stops 4 residues before the CDR3 end, and the germline J gene provides the missing end. Other DNA sequences of this sample code for an identical CDR3. This chain links TRBV13-3 with TRBJ2-5; 12 bases match TRBD2. Germline V gene data show CDR1 as NNHDY and CDR2 as SYVADS. The CDR3 spans 16 residues. Here the CDR3 reads CASSGGLGGIEDTQYF. CDR3 DNA (partial): TGTGCCAGCAGTGGAGGACTGGGGGGGATTGAAGAC.

This clone was recorded at least ten times. The listed genes are named as in mouse. Read coverage stops 4 residues before the CDR3 terminus; the germline J gene supplies the remainder. The V call is TRBV13-2, the J call TRBJ2-1; 10 bases are a match to TRBD2. The CDR3 runs to 15 residues. After removal of 0 bases from V and 4 bases from J, the junction contained 1 base not matched to a gene. Germline V gene lookup returns CDR1 NNHNN and CDR2 SYGAGS (reference sequence). Here the CDR3 reads CASGDEDWGYAEQFF. The part of the CDR3 DNA that was read is TGTGCCAGCGGTGATGAGGACTGGGGGTATGCT.

The table lists this clone with a few counts. Gene names and germline refer to mouse. The CDR3 goes on 4 residues after the read ends, and that part is filled in from the germline J gene. The chain employs TRBV13-3 and TRBJ2-5; 14 nucleotides align to TRBD2. This CDR3 comprises 18 residues. J was trimmed by 1 base and V by 3 bases; bases with no gene match: 7. CDR1 and CDR2 from the germline V gene are NNHDY and SYVADS. CDR3 bases read: TGTGCCAGCAGTGGGGGGACTGGGGGGGCGCGGGACCAAGAC. Its protein product is CASSGGTGGARDQD. The CDR3 in full is CASSGGTGGARDQDTQYF. Supplemented by reference TRBV13-3 and TRBJ2-5, the full variable domain reads EAAVTQSPRSKVAVTGGKVTLSCHQTNNHDYMYWYRQDTGHGLRLIHYSYVADSTEKGDIPDGYKASRPSQENFSLILELASLSQTAVYFCASSGGTGGARDQDTQYFGPGTRLLVL.

Of note for this clone: Each gene name is a mouse one. The sequence runs out 4 residues before the end of the CDR3; the remainder is reconstructed from the germline J gene. This sequence joins TRBV29 and TRBJ2-7, with D possibly TRBD1 on 6 matching bases. CDR3 length: 14 amino acids. V was shortened by 3 bases and J by 2 bases, with 11 bases between the two germline ends. Per germline, CDR1 MSHET and CDR2 SYDVDS. Incomplete CDR3 DNA: TGTGCTAGCAGTTTCGGACAGAGGCCCTAT. Translated: CASSFGQRPY. The full CDR3 is CASSFGQRPYEQYF.

Ten or more counts support this clone. Gene names follow the mouse nomenclature. Coverage ceases 4 residues before the CDR3 finishes, and the germline J gene fills in the end. V gene TRBV13-3 combines with J gene TRBJ2-3, with TRBD1 matching 8 bases. Trimming cost V 2 bases and J 0 bases; bases outside gene matches: 5. CDR1 is NNHDY, CDR2 SYVADS, per germline. The CDR3 is 16 residues long. CDR3 region: CASSDRGPTSAETLYF. CDR3 bases read: TGTGCCAGCAGTGACAGGGGGCCGACTAGTGCAGAA.

This clone was detected only a few times. Here the gene names and germline are mouse. Coverage ceases 4 residues before the CDR3 finishes, and the germline J gene fills in the end. The V gene is TRBV13-3, the J gene TRBJ2-3; D may be TRBD2 (7 bases). The V gene lost 1 base and the J gene lost 0 bases, with 12 bases spanning the gap. The CDR3 spans 16 residues. Looked up from germline, CDR1 is NNHDY and CDR2 is SYVADS. The CDR3 bases that were read are TGTGCCAGCAGTGATATGGGGGGCGCTAGTGCAGAA. Residues: CASSDMGGASAE. The whole CDR3 region reads CASSDMGGASAETLYF.

As concerns this clone: The gene names given are mouse names. Coverage ceases 4 residues before the CDR3 finishes, and the germline J gene fills in the end. This chain connects TRBV13-3 to TRBJ1-1, with D perhaps matching TRBD1 (6 bases). The germline gives CDR1 NNHDY, CDR2 SYVADS. This CDR3 is built from 12 residues. CDR3 DNA (partial): TGTGCCAGCAGTGTACAGGGTTCA. This codes for CASSVQGS. The CDR3 in full is CASSVQGSEVFF.

As for this clone: Each gene name is a mouse one. Read sequence stops 4 residues before the CDR3 end, and the germline J gene provides the missing end. V usage is TRBV13-1 and J usage is TRBJ1-4; D gene uncertain. Germline-derived CDR1 and CDR2 are NSHNY and SYGAGN. The CDR3 length is 15 residues. The covered CDR3 bases are TGTGCCAGCAGTGATGCACAGAGTGACGGCGAA. It encodes CASSDAQSDGE. Given in full, the CDR3 is CASSDAQSDGERLFF.

This clone was counted a few times. At residue 13, the DNA translation does not agree with TCRdb's protein; the protein displayed here is the one encoded by the DNA. The gene names given are mouse names. The read terminates 3 residues before the CDR3 end, so the remaining end is supplied by the germline J gene. The V call is TRBV1, the J call TRBJ1-6; 7 bases are a match to TRBD1. TRBJ1-6 belongs to the ORF category, with a function that is uncertain. CDR1 is NSQYPW and CDR2 is LRSPGD in the germline V gene (reference sequence). The CDR3 is 16 amino acids. Trimming at V came to 0 bases and at J to 8 bases, leaving 7 bases not matched to a gene. CDR3 sequence reads: CTCSAEWRGRDSPLYF. CDR3 DNA, as far as it was read: TGCACCTGCAGTGCAGAATGGAGGGGGCGGGATTCGCCC.

Only a few counts were recorded for this clone. Gene names follow the mouse nomenclature. The read comes to an end 4 residues before the CDR3 does, leaving the germline J gene to fill in the end. The chain links TRBV31 to TRBJ2-1; 9 bases agree with TRBD2. V was pared by 1 base and J by 3 bases, with 4 bases of the junction left unmatched. CDR1 and CDR2 (germline): GKSSPN, SITVG. The CDR3 consists of 15 residues. CDR3 in amino acids: CAWSPGTGSYAEQFF. The sequenced CDR3 bases are TGTGCCTGGAGTCCTGGGACTGGGAGCTATGCT.

This clone was found many times. All gene names here are mouse names. Coverage ceases 4 residues before the CDR3 finishes, and the germline J gene fills in the end. The J gene is TRBJ2-3, the V gene TRBV1; 14 bases align to TRBD2. The CDR3 consists of 17 residues. V was pared by 0 bases and J by 4 bases, with 3 bases of the junction left unmatched. CDR1 and CDR2 (germline): NSQYPW, LRSPGD (reference sequence). CDR3 amino acids: CTCSADGGLGGPETLYF. The CDR3 bases that were read are TGCACCTGCAGTGCAGATGGGGGACTGGGGGGGCCAGAA.

Comment on this clone: Gene names and germline refer to mouse. Sequencing ends 4 residues short of the CDR3 end; the germline J gene provides the rest. The chain couples TRBV31 to TRBJ2-1; a weak D match, TRBD1 (5 bases). The CDR3 is 14 amino acids. Germline CDR1 GKSSPN, CDR2 SITVG. V lost 0 bases and J 2 bases, leaving 8 bases between the germline ends. The CDR3 bases that were read are TGTGCCTGGAGTCTCAGGGATGACTATGCT. Its translation is CAWSLRDDYA. The complete CDR3 protein is CAWSLRDDYAEQFF.

This clone was counted between two and nine times. Mouse names are used for the genes. The missing CDR3 end, 4 residues past where the read stops, is filled in from the germline J gene. The chain joins TRBV1 to TRBJ2-3, with 8 bases identical to TRBD2. V lost 2 bases, J lost 3 bases, and 4 bases stayed unmatched. From germline, CDR1 is NSQYPW and CDR2 LRSPGD (reference sequence). The CDR3 is 15 amino acids. Partial CDR3 DNA: TGCACCTGCAGTGCAACGCCTGGGGGGGCAGAA. It is translated as CTCSATPGGAE. The whole CDR3 sequence is CTCSATPGGAETLYF.

Only a few counts were recorded for this clone. The germline and genes are mouse ones. CDR3 in amino acids: CASGARTGGRDTQYF. CDR3 DNA (partial): TGTGCCAGCGGTGCCCGGACTGGGGGGAGGGAC. The rearrangement joins TRBV13-2 to TRBJ2-5; 11 bases agree with TRBD2. The read terminates 4 residues before the CDR3 end, so the remaining end is supplied by the germline J gene. Germline V gene data show CDR1 as NNHNN and CDR2 as SYGAGS (reference sequence). The CDR3 sequence is 15 residues long.

This clone was seen at least ten times. Gene names refer to mouse genes. The CDR3 end lies 4 residues beyond the end of the read and is filled in from the germline J gene. This chain connects TRBV13-3 to TRBJ2-7, with 7 bases aligning to TRBD1. Germline CDR1 reads NNHDY; CDR2 reads SYVADS. The CDR3 is made up of 13 amino acids. CDR3 loop: CASSSSTGDEQYF. The CDR3 DNA, read in part, is TGTGCCAGCAGCTCCTCAACAGGGGAT.